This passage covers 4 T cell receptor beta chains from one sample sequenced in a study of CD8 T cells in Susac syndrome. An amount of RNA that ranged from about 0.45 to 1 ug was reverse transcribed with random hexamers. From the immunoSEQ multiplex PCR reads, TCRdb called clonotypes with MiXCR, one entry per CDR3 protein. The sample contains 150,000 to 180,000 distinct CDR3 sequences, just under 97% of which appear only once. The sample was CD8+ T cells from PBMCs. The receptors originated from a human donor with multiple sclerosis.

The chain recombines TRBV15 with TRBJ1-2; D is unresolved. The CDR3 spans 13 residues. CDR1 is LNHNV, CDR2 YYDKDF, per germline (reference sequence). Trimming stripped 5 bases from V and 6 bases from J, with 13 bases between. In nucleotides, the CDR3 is TGTGCCACCAGCCTTGGACTTAAGGATGGCTACACCTTC. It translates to CATSLGLKDGYTF.

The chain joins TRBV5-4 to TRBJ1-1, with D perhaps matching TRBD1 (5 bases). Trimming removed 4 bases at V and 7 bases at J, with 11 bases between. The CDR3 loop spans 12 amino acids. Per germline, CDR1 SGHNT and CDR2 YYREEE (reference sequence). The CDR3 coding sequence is TGTGCCAGCAGCGAGGGGAGTCTTGAAGCTTTCTTT. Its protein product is CASSEGSLEAFF.

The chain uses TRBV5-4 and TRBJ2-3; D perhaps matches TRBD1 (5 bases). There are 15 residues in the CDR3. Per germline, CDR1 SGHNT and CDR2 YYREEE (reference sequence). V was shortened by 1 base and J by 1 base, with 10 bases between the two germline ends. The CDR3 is CASSLLGVGTDTQYF. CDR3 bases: TGTGCCAGCAGCTTGCTAGGGGTTGGCACAGATACGCAGTATTTT.

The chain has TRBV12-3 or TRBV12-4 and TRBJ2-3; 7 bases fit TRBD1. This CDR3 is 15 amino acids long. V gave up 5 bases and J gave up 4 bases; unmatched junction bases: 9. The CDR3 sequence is CASSLKQGIPDTQYF. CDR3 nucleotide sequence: TGTGCCAGCAGTCTAAAACAGGGGATCCCAGATACGCAGTATTTT.